This passage covers 10 T cell receptor beta chains from one sample sequenced in a study of shared clonotypes between healthy human individuals. Produced via immunoSEQ multiplex PCR; TCRdb's table is partial and in-frame only. Seen here are about 2 million clones, about 95% observed once, and the top ten hold roughly 1%. CD45RO-negative, CCR7-selected cells formed the naive CD8 fraction, which excluded terminally differentiated effector memory CD45RA+ cells. The sequenced material came from naive CD8+ T cells sorted from blood. The receptors derive from a man in his late teens or twenties in good health.

This chain joins TRBV6-5 and TRBJ1-2, with TRBD1 matching 9 bases. Germline V CDR1 and CDR2: MNHEY, SVGAGI. The CDR3 runs 15 residues. J gave up 8 bases and V 4 bases, and 11 bases lay outside the gene matches. Here the CDR3 DNA reads TGTGCCAGCAGTTCTTGGACAGGGGAAAGAGGGGGCTACACCTTC. Encoded protein: CASSSWTGERGGYTF.

The rearrangement joins TRBV5-6 to TRBJ2-7, with a possible D match to TRBD2 (6 bases). This CDR3 is built from 15 residues. The V end was cut by 0 bases, the J end by 1 base, with 11 bases between. Germline V CDR1 and CDR2: SGHDT, YYEEEE. This chain's CDR3 is CASSLGRGWSYEQYF. Written as DNA, the CDR3 is TGTGCCAGCAGCTTGGGGCGGGGATGGTCCTACGAGCAGTACTTC. The full variable domain, completed using reference TRBV5-6 and TRBJ2-7, is DAGVTQSPTHLIKTRGQQVTLRCSPKSGHDTVSWYQQALGQGPQFIFQYYEEEERQRGNFPDRFSGHQFPNYSSELNVNALLLGDSALYLCASSLGRGWSYEQYFGPGTRLTVT.

CDR3 sequence reads: CASSVAARSGANVLTF. CDR3 nucleotides: TGTGCCAGCAGCGTAGCGGCCCGCTCTGGGGCCAACGTCCTGACTTTC. The rearrangement joins TRBV9 to TRBJ2-6; D gene uncertain. V was pared by 0 bases and J by 0 bases, with 7 bases between. The CDR3 has 16 amino acids. The germline gives CDR1 SGDLS, CDR2 YYNGEE.

On this clone itself: Other DNA sequences of this sample code for an identical CDR3. V gene TRBV7-2 combines with J gene TRBJ2-7, with D perhaps assigned TRBD1 or TRBD2 (6 bases each). This CDR3 contains 14 residues. CDR1 is SGHTA and CDR2 is FQGNSA in the germline V gene. The V end was cut by 1 base, the J end by 0 bases, with 7 bases between. The CDR3 DNA reads as TGTGCCAGCAGCTTAGAGGGGGGCTCCTACGAGCAGTACTTC. This gives the protein CASSLEGGSYEQYF. Combining the CDR3 with reference TRBV7-2 and TRBJ2-7 gives the whole variable domain GAGVSQSPSNKVTEKGKDVELRCDPISGHTALYWYRQSLGQGLEFLIYFQGNSAPDKSGLPSDRFSAERTGGSVSTLTIQRTQQEDSAVYLCASSLEGGSYEQYFGPGTRLTVT.

This clone was detected a few times. The chain employs TRBV30 and TRBJ1-6; D is possibly TRBD1 (5 bases). The CDR3 contains 15 residues. The V end was cut by 8 bases, the J end by 5 bases, with 19 bases between. Germline V gene data show CDR1 as GTSNPN and CDR2 as SVGIG (reference sequence). CDR3 in amino acids: CAGDFGGVDNSPLHF. Here the CDR3 DNA reads TGTGCCGGCGATTTTGGGGGAGTCGATAATTCACCCCTCCACTTT. Based on the CDR3 plus reference TRBV30 and TRBJ1-6, the full variable domain is SQTIHQWPATLVQPVGSPLSLECTVEGTSNPNLYWYRQAAGRGLQLLFYSVGIGQISSEVPQNLSASRPQDRQFILSSKKLLLSDSGFYLCAGDFGGVDNSPLHFGNGTRLTVT.

The rearrangement links TRBV7-6 to TRBJ2-7, with 7 bases lining up with TRBD1. CDR1 and CDR2 from the germline V gene are SGHVS and FNYEAQ. The CDR3 covers 14 residues. The ends lost 4 bases at V and 0 bases at J; junction bases unmatched: 3. In DNA, the CDR3 is TGTGCCAGCAGCTCCGGACAGGACTCCTACGAGCAGTACTTC. It encodes CASSSGQDSYEQYF.

The chain links TRBV11-2 to TRBJ1-1; D perhaps matches TRBD1 (6 bases). The germline V gene encodes CDR1 SGHAT and CDR2 FQNNGV. V lost 1 base and J lost 4, with 13 bases in between. This CDR3 is built from 15 residues. The DNA for the CDR3 is TGTGCCAGCAGCTTAGCGGGGGGCGCGCCCACTGAAGCTTTCTTT. Residues: CASSLAGGAPTEAFF.

This chain connects TRBV13 to TRBJ2-2; D is possibly TRBD2 (5 bases). Germline CDR1 and CDR2: PRHDT and FYEKMQ (reference sequence). V dropped 5 bases and J dropped 7 bases, with 14 bases sitting between them. This CDR3 is 14 amino acids long. The CDR3 region has the DNA TGTGCCAGCAGCGCACACGAGGGTTTCGGGGAGCTGTTTTTT. Its protein product is CASSAHEGFGELFF.

V gene TRBV6-5 combines with J gene TRBJ1-6; the match to TRBD1 covers 7 bases. The CDR3 runs 15 residues. Trimming at V came to 7 bases and at J to 8 bases, leaving 11 bases not matched to a gene. The germline V gene encodes CDR1 MNHEY and CDR2 SVGAGI. CDR3 sequence (DNA): TGTGCCAGCACCGGGAGTACAGGGGTAGATTCACCCCTCCACTTT. The encoded protein is CASTGSTGVDSPLHF.

V is TRBV11-2 and J is TRBJ2-7; TRBD1 might be the D (6 bases). The CDR3 is 14 residues long. Germline V lookup: CDR1 SGHAT, CDR2 FQNNGV. The V end was cut by 8 bases, the J end by 4 bases, with 18 bases between. CDR3 residues: CASALQGYTYEQYF. DNA for the CDR3: TGTGCCAGCGCATTACAGGGCTATACTTACGAGCAGTACTTC.